This T cell receptor beta chain appears in the sequencing data of a study of blood T cell repertoires in COVID-19. Study-level background: Samples taken during acute and convalescent COVID-19 were collected in the United States, Italy and Spain. T cells, B-cell-depleted T cells, or PBMCs supplied cDNA or gDNA.

As processed by the authors: Quantification of nucleated cells was approximated via reference gene primer amplification. TCRdb keeps only in-frame clones here, not all; method: immunoSEQ multiplex PCR. From that table come the V and J calls and clone size; the DNA was used to work out D and trimming. The sample includes roughly 360,000 clones, about 80% seen only once; the top ten take more than 0.95%. Deletions cut 4 bases from V and 1 base from J, with 13 bases between. Germline CDR1 is SGHTA and CDR2 is FQGNSA. The CDR3 runs to 15 residues. The rearrangement links TRBV7-2 to TRBJ2-5; possibly TRBD2 for D (6 bases). The sequence was collected from a human donor with acute or convalescent COVID-19. The donor label of this sample is uncertain. The sample was peripheral blood. CDR3 DNA sequence: TGTGCCAGCAGCTCTAGGCAGGGAGGCCAAGAGACCCAGTACTTC. Translating gives CASSSRQGGQETQYF.